This T cell receptor (beta chain) was sequenced in a study of blood T cell repertoires in COVID-19. Across the study: T cells, B-cell-depleted T cells, or PBMCs supplied cDNA or gDNA.

Original analysis: Estimates of nucleated cell counts were drawn from the amplification of reference gene primers. Libraries were prepared by immunoSEQ multiplex PCR; TCRdb keeps only in-frame clonotypes and omits some of them. D and trimming come from the DNA, and the V and J calls and clone size come from that table. The sample carries some 150,000 clones, around 82% recorded once. V was clipped by 2 bases and J by 3 bases, with 9 bases between them. The length of the CDR3 is 14 residues. The germline gives CDR1 KGHSH, CDR2 LQKENI. The receptor comes from a woman aged 55-70 years with acute or convalescent COVID-19. The V gene is TRBV18, the J gene TRBJ2-3; D is possibly TRBD1 (5 bases). The sequenced sample was peripheral blood. The CDR3 DNA reads as TGTGCCAGCTCACCAGGGCAGGGAACAGATACGCAGTATTTT. Translating it yields CASSPGQGTDTQYF.